This T cell receptor (beta chain) was documented in a study of patients and donors after allogeneic stem cell transplantation. Germline CDR1 MDHEN, CDR2 SYDVKM. There are 14 residues in the CDR3. V was cut by 5 bases and J by 1 base, with 11 bases left in between. TCRdb used MiXCR to reprocess the RT-PCR reads, holding one entry per CDR3 protein. The sample shows some 21,000 distinct CDR3 sequences, about 30% of them seen only once. This clonotype was sampled from a human donor who was either an allogeneic HSCT recipient or a stem cell or donor lymphocyte infusion donor (not recorded which). It is not recorded whose cells these are; they may come from a transplant donor. Source material: blood, either unsorted or a sorted T cell fraction (not recorded which). The chain couples TRBV28 to TRBJ1-2, with no clear D. CDR3 amino acids: CASSPWTVNYGYTF. The DNA of the CDR3 is TGTGCCAGCAGTCCTTGGACCGTTAACTATGGCTACACCTTC.